This T cell receptor beta chain stems from a study of cytomegalovirus exposure and HLA in healthy donors. Study conclusions and caveats: The majority of CMV-associated TCR beta chains were reported as apparently HLA-restricted in a later analysis. Donor immune exposure was known only as CMV serostatus.

In regard to this clone: The antigen is undetermined.

The primer mix had 60 Vbeta and 13 Jbeta primers. Here immunoSEQ multiplex PCR was the method, and the copy in TCRdb shows in-frame clones only, minus some. The sample has about 150,000 clones; about three quarters are singletons. Specimen: PBMCs. The receptor was isolated from a man aged 40-50 years in good health and CMV-seropositive.

CDR3 in amino acids: CASSMMAGRVKQFF. In DNA, the CDR3 is TGTGCCAGTAGTATGATGGCGGGACGCGTGAAGCAGTTCTTC. V is TRBV19 and J is TRBJ2-1; D may be TRBD2 (6 bases). V dropped 3 bases and J dropped 11 bases, with 17 bases sitting between them. CDR1 is LNHDA, CDR2 SQIVND, per germline (reference sequence). CDR3 size: 14 residues.